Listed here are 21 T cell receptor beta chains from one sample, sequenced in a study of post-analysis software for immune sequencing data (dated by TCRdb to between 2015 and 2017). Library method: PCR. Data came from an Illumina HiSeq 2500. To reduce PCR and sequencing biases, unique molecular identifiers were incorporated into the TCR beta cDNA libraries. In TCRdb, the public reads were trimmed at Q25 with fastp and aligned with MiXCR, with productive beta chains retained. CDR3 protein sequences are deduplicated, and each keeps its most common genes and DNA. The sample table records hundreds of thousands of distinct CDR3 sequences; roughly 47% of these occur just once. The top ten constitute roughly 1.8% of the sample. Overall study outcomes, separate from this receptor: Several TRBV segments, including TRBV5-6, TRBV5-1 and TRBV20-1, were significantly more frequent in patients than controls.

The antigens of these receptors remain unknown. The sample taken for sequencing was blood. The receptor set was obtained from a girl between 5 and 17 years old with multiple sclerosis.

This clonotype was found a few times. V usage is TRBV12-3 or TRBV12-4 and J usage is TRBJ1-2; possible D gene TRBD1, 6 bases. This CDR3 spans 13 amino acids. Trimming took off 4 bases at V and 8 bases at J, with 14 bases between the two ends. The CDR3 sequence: CASSSDRAGGYTF. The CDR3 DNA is TGTGCCAGCAGTTCGGACAGAGCGGGCGGCTACACCTTC.

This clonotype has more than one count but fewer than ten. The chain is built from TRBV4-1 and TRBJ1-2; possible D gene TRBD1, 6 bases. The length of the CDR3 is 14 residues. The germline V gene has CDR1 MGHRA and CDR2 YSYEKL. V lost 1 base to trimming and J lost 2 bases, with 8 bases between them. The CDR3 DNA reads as TGCGCCAGCAGCCAAGTCGGGGGCAACTATGGCTACACCTTC. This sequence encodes CASSQVGGNYGYTF.

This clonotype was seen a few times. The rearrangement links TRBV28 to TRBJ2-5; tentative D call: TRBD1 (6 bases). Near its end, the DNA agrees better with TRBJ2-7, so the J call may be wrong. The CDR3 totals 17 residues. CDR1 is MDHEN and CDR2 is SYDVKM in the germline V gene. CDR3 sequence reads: CASSFTGKGGLTYEQYF. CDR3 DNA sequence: TGTGCCAGCAGTTTTACTGGGAAAGGGGGATTGACGTACGAGCAGTACTTC.

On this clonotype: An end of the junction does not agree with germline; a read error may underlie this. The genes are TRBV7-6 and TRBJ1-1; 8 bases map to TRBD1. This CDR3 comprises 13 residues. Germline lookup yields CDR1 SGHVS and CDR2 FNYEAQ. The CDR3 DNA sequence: TGTGCCAGCATGAGACAGGGGAACACTGAAGCTTTTTTT. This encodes CASMRQGNTEAFF.

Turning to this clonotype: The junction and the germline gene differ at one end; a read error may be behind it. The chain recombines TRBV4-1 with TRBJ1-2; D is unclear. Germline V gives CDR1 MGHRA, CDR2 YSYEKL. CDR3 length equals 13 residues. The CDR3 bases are TGCGCCAGCAGCCCCATCGGCGACTATGACTACACCTTC. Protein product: CASSPIGDYDYTF.

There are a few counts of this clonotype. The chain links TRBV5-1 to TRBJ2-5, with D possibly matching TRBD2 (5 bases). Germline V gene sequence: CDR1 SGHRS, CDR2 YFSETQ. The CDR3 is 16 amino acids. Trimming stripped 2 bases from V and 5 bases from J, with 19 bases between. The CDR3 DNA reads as TGCGCCAGCAGCTTATCGGGGATGGGCCGTCCGGAGACCCAGTACTTC. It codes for CASSLSGMGRPETQYF.

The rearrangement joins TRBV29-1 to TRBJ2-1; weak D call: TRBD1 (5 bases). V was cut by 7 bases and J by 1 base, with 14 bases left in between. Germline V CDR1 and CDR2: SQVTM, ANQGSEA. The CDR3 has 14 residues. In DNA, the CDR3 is TGCAGCGCCCAAGGGGTTCGGTCCTACAATGAGCAGTTCTTC. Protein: CSAQGVRSYNEQFF.

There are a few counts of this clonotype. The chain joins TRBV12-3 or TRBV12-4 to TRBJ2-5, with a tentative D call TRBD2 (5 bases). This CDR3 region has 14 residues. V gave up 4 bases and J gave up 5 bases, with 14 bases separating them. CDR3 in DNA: TGTGCCAGCAGTTCCTCCGGGGTAGTGGAGACCCAGTACTTC. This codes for CASSSSGVVETQYF.

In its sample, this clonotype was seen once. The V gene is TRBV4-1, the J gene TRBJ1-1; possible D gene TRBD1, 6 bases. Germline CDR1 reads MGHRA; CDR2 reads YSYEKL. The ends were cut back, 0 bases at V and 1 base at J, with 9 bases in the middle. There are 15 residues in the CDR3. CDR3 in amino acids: CASSQDPGANTEAFF. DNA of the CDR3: TGCGCCAGCAGCCAAGATCCGGGGGCGAACACTGAAGCTTTCTTT.

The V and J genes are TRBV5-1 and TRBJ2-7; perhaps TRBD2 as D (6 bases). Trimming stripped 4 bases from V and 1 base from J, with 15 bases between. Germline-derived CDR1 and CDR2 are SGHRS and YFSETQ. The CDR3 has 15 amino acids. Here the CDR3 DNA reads TGCGCCAGCAGCCCCTTAACTGGGGGGTCCTACGAGCAGTACTTC. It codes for CASSPLTGGSYEQYF.

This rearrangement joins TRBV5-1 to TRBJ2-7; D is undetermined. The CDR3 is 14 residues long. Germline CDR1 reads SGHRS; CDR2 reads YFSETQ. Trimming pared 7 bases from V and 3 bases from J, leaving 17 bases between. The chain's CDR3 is CASRRSDPLYEQYF. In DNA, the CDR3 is TGCGCCAGCCGAAGGTCGGACCCTCTCTACGAGCAGTACTTC.

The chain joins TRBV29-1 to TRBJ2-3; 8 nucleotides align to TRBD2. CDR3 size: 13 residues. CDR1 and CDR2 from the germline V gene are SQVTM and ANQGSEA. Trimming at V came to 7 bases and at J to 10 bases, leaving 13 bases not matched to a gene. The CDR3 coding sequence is TGCAGCGGCCTGCGGGGGGCCCCGGATGCGCAGTATTTT. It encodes CSGLRGAPDAQYF.

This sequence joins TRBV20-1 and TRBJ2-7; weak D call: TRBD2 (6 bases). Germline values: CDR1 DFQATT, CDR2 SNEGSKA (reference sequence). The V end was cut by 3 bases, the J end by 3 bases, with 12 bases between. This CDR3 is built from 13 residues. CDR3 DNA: TGCAGTGCTAGGGAGGGCAGCTTCTACGAGCAGTACTTC. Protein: CSAREGSFYEQYF.

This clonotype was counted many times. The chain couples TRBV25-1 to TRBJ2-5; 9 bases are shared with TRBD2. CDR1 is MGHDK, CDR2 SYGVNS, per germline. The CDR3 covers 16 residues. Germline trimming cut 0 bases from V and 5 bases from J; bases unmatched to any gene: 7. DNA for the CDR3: TGTGCCAGCAGTGAATACGCCGGGACTAGCTACGAGACCCAGTACTTC. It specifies CASSEYAGTSYETQYF.

This CDR3 reads CASSQGRIRRETQYF. In nucleotides, the CDR3 is TGTGCCAGCAGCCAAGGCAGGATCCGGAGGGAGACCCAGTACTTC. This chain links TRBV3-1 with TRBJ2-5; TRBD2 might be the D (5 bases). Trimming shortened V by 1 base and J by 5 bases, and 14 bases separated the two germline ends. The CDR3 loop spans 15 amino acids. Germline CDR1 reads LGHDT; CDR2 reads YNNKEL (reference sequence).

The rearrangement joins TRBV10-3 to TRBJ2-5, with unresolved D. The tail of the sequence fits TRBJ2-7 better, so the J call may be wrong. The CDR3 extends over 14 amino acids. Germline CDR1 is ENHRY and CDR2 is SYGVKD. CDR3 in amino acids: CAISEPLSSDEQYF. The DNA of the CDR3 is TGTGCCATCAGTGAGCCCCTAAGTTCGGACGAGCAGTACTTC.

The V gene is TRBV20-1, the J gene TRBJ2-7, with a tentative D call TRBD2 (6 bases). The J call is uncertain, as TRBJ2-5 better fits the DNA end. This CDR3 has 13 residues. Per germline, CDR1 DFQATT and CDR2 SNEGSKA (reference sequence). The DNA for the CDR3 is TGCAGTGCTAGTAGGGTCGGGGGAGAGACCCAGTACTTC. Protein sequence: CSASRVGGETQYF.

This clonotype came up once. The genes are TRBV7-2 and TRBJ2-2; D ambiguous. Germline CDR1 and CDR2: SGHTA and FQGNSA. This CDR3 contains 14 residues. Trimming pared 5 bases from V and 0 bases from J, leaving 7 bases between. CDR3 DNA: TGTGCCAGCAGCGCCGGGCCGAACACCGGGGAGCTGTTTTTT. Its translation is CASSAGPNTGELFF.

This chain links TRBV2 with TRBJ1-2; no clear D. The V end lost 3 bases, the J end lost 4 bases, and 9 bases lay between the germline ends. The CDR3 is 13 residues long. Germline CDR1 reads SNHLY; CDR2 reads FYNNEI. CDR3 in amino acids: CASSEGKSYGYTF. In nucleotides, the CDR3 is TGTGCCAGCAGTGAGGGAAAGAGCTATGGCTACACCTTC.

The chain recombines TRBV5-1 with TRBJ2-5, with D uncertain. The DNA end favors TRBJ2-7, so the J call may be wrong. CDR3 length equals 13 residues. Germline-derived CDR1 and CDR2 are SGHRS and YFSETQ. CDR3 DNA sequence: TGCGCCAGCAGCTTTACACGGGCATCCGAGCAGTACTTC. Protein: CASSFTRASEQYF.

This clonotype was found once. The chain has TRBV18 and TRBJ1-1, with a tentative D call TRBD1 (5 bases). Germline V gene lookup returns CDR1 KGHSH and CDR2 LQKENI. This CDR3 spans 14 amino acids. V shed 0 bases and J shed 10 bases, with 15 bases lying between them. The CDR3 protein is CASSPPGLTSGAFF. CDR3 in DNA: TGTGCCAGCTCACCACCGGGACTAACCTCGGGAGCTTTCTTT.